This passage covers 10 T cell receptor beta chains from one sample sequenced in a study of T cell responses to AZD1222 COVID-19 vaccine. Method: immunoSEQ multiplex PCR; TCRdb's copy keeps in-frame clones and lacks some. Among about 140,000 clones listed, 90% to 95% were seen once. The material was peripheral blood, obtained on day 0 of AZD1222 vaccination. These receptors were taken from an adult in good health.

V usage is TRBV10-3 and J usage is TRBJ2-2; D remains unclear. The CDR3 length is 11 residues. Per the germline V gene, CDR1 is ENHRY and CDR2 is SYGVKD. V was clipped by 10 bases and J by 7 bases, with 10 bases between them. In nucleotides, the CDR3 is TGTGCCACGACACTCGACGGGGAGCTGTTTTTT. This gives the protein CATTLDGELFF.

This chain uses TRBV6-6 with TRBJ2-7; TRBD1 aligns across 7 bases. This CDR3 spans 14 amino acids. The J segment lost 2 bases and the V segment lost 4 bases, leaving 5 bases of the junction unmatched. Germline-derived CDR1 and CDR2 are MNHNY and SVGAGI (reference sequence). CDR3 sequence (DNA): TGTGCCAGCAGTTTCGGGACAGAGGCCTACGAGCAGTACTTC. This gives the protein CASSFGTEAYEQYF.

As for this clone: This CDR3 is also generated by other DNA sequences in the sample. The genes are TRBV9 and TRBJ1-3; the D is unclear. The CDR3 is made up of 14 amino acids. V gave up 0 bases and J gave up 0 bases, with 4 bases separating them. The germline gives CDR1 SGDLS, CDR2 YYNGEE. The CDR3 protein is CASSVDSSGNTIYF. For the CDR3, the DNA is TGTGCCAGCAGCGTAGACAGCTCTGGAAACACCATATATTTT.

This chain links TRBV7-2 with TRBJ1-1; D gene ambiguous. The CDR3 totals 13 residues. Germline loops: CDR1 SGHTA, CDR2 FQGNSA. The V gene lost 7 bases and the J gene lost 2 bases, with 11 bases spanning the gap. The CDR3 DNA reads TGTGCCAGCACCGGACGGAGAAACACTGAAGCTTTCTTT. Translated, it gives CASTGRRNTEAFF.

The chain uses TRBV6-5 and TRBJ1-1, with D perhaps matching TRBD1 (5 bases). The CDR3 is 13 residues long. The germline V gene has CDR1 MNHEY and CDR2 SVGAGI. The V gene lost 7 bases and the J gene lost 1 base, with 10 bases spanning the gap. CDR3 nucleotides: TGTGCCAGCAAGGGACCGGAGAACACTGAAGCTTTCTTT. Translation: CASKGPENTEAFF.

The CDR3, as DNA: TGTGCCAGTAGTATACGTTTAGGGACAGAAGGGAATCAGCCCCAGCATTTT. This sequence encodes CASSIRLGTEGNQPQHF. The rearrangement links TRBV19 to TRBJ1-5; 7 bases are shared with TRBD1. With V trimmed by 2 bases and J by 4 bases, 11 bases remained unmatched. CDR3 length: 17 residues. Germline V gene data show CDR1 as LNHDA and CDR2 as SQIVND (reference sequence).

This chain links TRBV29-1 with TRBJ2-5; 8 nucleotides match TRBD2. This CDR3 is 16 amino acids long. The V and J ends lost 1 base and 4 bases, in that order; junction bases with no gene match: 11. Germline CDR1 is SQVTM and CDR2 is ANQGSEA. This CDR3 is CSVEAYLTSGRETQYF. Written as DNA, the CDR3 is TGCAGCGTTGAAGCCTACCTCACTAGCGGCAGAGAGACCCAGTACTTC.

The chain joins TRBV5-6 to TRBJ1-1, with TRBD1 matching 8 bases. From germline, CDR1 is SGHDT and CDR2 YYEEEE. V lost 4 bases to trimming and J lost 0 bases; unmatched junction nucleotides: 2. The CDR3 is made up of 14 amino acids. The CDR3 DNA reads as TGTGCCAGCAGCAAGGACAGGGTGAACACTGAAGCTTTCTTT. It translates to CASSKDRVNTEAFF.

V usage is TRBV2 and J usage is TRBJ2-2, with D uncertain. CDR1 and CDR2 from the germline V gene are SNHLY and FYNNEI. The CDR3 runs to 15 residues. V lost 0 bases and J lost 2, with 7 bases in between. The CDR3 sequence: CASSEAERNTGELFF. The CDR3 nucleotides read TGTGCCAGCAGTGAAGCTGAGAGAAACACCGGGGAGCTGTTTTTT. Full variable domain (rest looked up from reference TRBV2 and TRBJ2-2): EPEVTQTPSHQVTQMGQEVILRCVPISNHLYFYWYRQILGQKVEFLVSFYNNEISEKSEIFDDQFSVERPDGSNFTLKIRSTKLEDSAMYFCASSEAERNTGELFFGEGSRLTVL.

This clone was detected only a few times. This chain connects TRBV6-4 to TRBJ2-1; 8 nucleotides agree with TRBD1. CDR3 length: 16 amino acids. Looked up from germline, CDR1 is MRHNA and CDR2 is SNTAGT. After removal of 0 bases from V and 4 bases from J, the junction contained 5 bases not matched to a gene. The CDR3: CASSDSGTGDYNEQFF. For the CDR3, the DNA is TGTGCCAGCAGTGACTCAGGGACAGGAGATTACAATGAGCAGTTCTTC.